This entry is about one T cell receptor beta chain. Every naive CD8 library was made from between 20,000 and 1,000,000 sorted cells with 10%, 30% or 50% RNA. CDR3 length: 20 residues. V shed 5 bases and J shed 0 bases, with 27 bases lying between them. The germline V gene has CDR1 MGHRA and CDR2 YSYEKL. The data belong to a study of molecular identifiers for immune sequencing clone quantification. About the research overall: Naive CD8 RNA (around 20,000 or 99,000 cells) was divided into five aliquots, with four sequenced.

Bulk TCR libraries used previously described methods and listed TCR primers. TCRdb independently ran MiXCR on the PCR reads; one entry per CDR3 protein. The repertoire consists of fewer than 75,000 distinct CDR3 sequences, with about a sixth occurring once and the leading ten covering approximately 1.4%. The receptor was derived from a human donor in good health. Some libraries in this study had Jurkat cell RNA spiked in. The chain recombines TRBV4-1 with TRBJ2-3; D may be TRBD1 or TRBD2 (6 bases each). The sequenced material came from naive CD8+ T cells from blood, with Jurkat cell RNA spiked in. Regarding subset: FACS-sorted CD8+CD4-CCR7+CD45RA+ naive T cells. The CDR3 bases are TGCGCCAGCAGCTCCCCCCGGGGGCTTTTAGTGAGCAAAAGCACAGATACGCAGTATTTT. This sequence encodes CASSSPRGLLVSKSTDTQYF.